Listed below are T cell receptor beta chains from one sample, sequenced in a study of blood T cell repertoires in COVID-19. Sequencing used immunoSEQ multiplex PCR; TCRdb keeps in-frame clones, though not all of them. The sample lists more than 85,000 clones, approximately 80% seen once, with more than 20% in the top ten. Sample: peripheral blood. The receptors come from a human donor in a cohort sampled during active COVID-19. Both conserved end residues are part of each CDR3. A D gene is named only where the DNA matches it firmly. Clone size, where shown, is once, few, many, or a class for clones that have expanded.

v_call,j_call,clone_size,d_call,cdr3_nt,cdr3_aa
TRBV19,TRBJ1-5,.,TRBD1,TGTGCCAGTAGTATGTCCGGGACAGGGGACCAGCCCCAGCATTTT,CASSMSGTGDQPQHF
TRBV6-6,TRBJ2-7,.,TRBD2,TGTGCCAGCAGTTACTCTGGCGGGGGGACCCCCTACGAGCAGTACTTC,CASSYSGGGTPYEQYF
TRBV5-4,TRBJ1-1,.,TRBD1,TGTGCCAGCAGCCCAGCCGCTTTTCAGGGGGCTAGGGACACTGAAGCTTTCTTT,CASSPAAFQGARDTEAFF
TRBV15,TRBJ1-3,.,.,TGTGCCACCAGCAGCGGGGACTTCTCTGGAAACACCATATATTTT,CATSSGDFSGNTIYF
TRBV29-1,TRBJ1-3,.,.,TGCAGCGTCCGTGGGGGGAGTGGACTCTCTGGAAACACCATATATTTT,CSVRGGSGLSGNTIYF
TRBV6-5,TRBJ2-1,.,.,TGTGCCAGCAGGTCGAGCGGTGAGCAGTTCTTC,CASRSSGEQFF
TRBV6-5,TRBJ1-6,.,.,TGTGCCAGCAGTCTCCAGGGAAATTCACCCCTCCACTTT,CASSLQGNSPLHF
TRBV11-2,TRBJ2-7,few,.,TGTGCCAGCAGCTTCCAGAACGGAGTGCAGTACTTC,CASSFQNGVQYF
TRBV10-2,TRBJ2-3,once,.,TGCGCCAGCAGTGAGTCTTGGACAGCTAGCACAGATACGCAGTATTTT,CASSESWTASTDTQYF
TRBV19,TRBJ1-1,.,TRBD1,TGTGCCAGTATTGAGAGGGGTGACAGGGGAGCTTTCTTT,CASIERGDRGAFF
TRBV6-5,TRBJ1-4,.,TRBD1,TGTGCCAGCAGTTACTCGGACAGGGGGCATGAAAAACTGTTTTTT,CASSYSDRGHEKLFF
TRBV5-1,TRBJ2-7,once,TRBD2,TGCGCCAGCAGCTTGGGAGGGGCGGGAGTTTTGGACGAGCAGTACTTC,CASSLGGAGVLDEQYF
TRBV6-1,TRBJ2-5,.,.,TGTGCCAGCAGTGAAGTGTGGGGAGGTGGCCAAGAGACCCAGTACTTC,CASSEVWGGGQETQYF
TRBV5-1,TRBJ2-5,.,TRBD1,TGCGCCAGCAGCTTGGCAGGACAGGGGTACCAAGAGACCCAGTACTTC,CASSLAGQGYQETQYF
TRBV5-1,TRBJ2-7,.,TRBD1,TGCGCCAGCAGTGATAAATTGGACAGGGGGCTTTACGAGCAGTACTTC,CASSDKLDRGLYEQYF
TRBV13,TRBJ1-1,few,.,TGTGCCAGCAGCCCCCTAAGGGCGGGGACTGAAGCTTTCTTT,CASSPLRAGTEAFF
TRBV5-1,TRBJ2-7,.,TRBD1,TGCGCCAGCAGTCGACCACGGGACAGGGCTCTCGACGAGCAGTACTTC,CASSRPRDRALDEQYF
TRBV6-5,TRBJ2-1,.,TRBD1,TGTGCCAGCAGTTCGCCGGGACAGGGCGTCCAAGAGCAGTTCTTC,CASSSPGQGVQEQFF
TRBV29-1,TRBJ1-2,.,.,TGCAGCGTTGGGGCAGATCATGGCTACACCTTC,CSVGADHGYTF
TRBV28,TRBJ1-1,.,.,TGTGCCATGGGCCGGGGCACTGAAGCTTTCTTT,CAMGRGTEAFF
TRBV19,TRBJ2-7,.,.,TGTGCCAGTAGTATAGGAGACAGCTCCTACGAGCAGTACTTC,CASSIGDSSYEQYF
TRBV10-3,TRBJ2-5,.,.,TGTGCCATCAGTGAGTTCGGACTCGAACAAGAGACCCAGTACTTC,CAISEFGLEQETQYF
TRBV7-3,TRBJ2-2,.,TRBD1,TGTGCCAGCGGGACGACAGGGGACACCGGGGAGCTGTTTTTT,CASGTTGDTGELFF
TRBV12-3/TRBV12-4,TRBJ1-1,.,TRBD1,TGTGCCAGCAGACAGGGGCTGAACACTGAAGCTTTCTTT,CASRQGLNTEAFF
TRBV6-1,TRBJ2-7,.,.,TGTGCCAGCAGTGAAAGAGGCTTGACCTACGAGCAGTACTTC,CASSERGLTYEQYF
TRBV27,TRBJ1-6,.,.,TGTGCCAGCAGTCTGCAATTCCGGGGGGCGAATTCACCCCTCCACTTT,CASSLQFRGANSPLHF
TRBV15,TRBJ2-3,.,.,TGTGCCACCAGCAGGAGGGTAGGGCAGGCGGTAGATACGCAGTATTTT,CATSRRVGQAVDTQYF
TRBV5-4,TRBJ2-7,few,.,TGTGCCAGCACGGACCCTAGCCGGCGGGAGCAGTACTTC,CASTDPSRREQYF
TRBV2,TRBJ2-7,.,.,TGTGCCAGCAACCCGGACAGTCACGTAGAGCAGTACTTC,CASNPDSHVEQYF
TRBV5-4,TRBJ1-1,.,.,TGTGCCAGCAGCTTGGTGTCCTATACTGAAGCTTTCTTT,CASSLVSYTEAFF
TRBV27,TRBJ1-2,.,.,TGTGCCAGCAGTCTCGACGGGACTAACTATGGCTACACCTTC,CASSLDGTNYGYTF
TRBV14,TRBJ2-1,.,.,TGTGCCAGCAGCCAAGAAAGGGGGGGTACCTACAATGAGCAGTTCTTC,CASSQERGGTYNEQFF
TRBV27,TRBJ1-6,.,TRBD1,TGTGCCAGCAGTCCCGACAGGGGTAATAATTCACCCCTCCACTTT,CASSPDRGNNSPLHF
TRBV10-3,TRBJ2-7,once,TRBD2,TGTGCCATCGGGACTAGCGGACCCTACGAGCAGTACTTC,CAIGTSGPYEQYF
TRBV28,TRBJ1-4,once,.,TGTGCCAGCAGTCCCCGCCGGTTACCTAATGAAAAACTGTTTTTT,CASSPRRLPNEKLFF
TRBV9,TRBJ2-3,.,.,TGTGCCAGCAGCGTAGTGGGTACAGAGAGCACAGATACGCAGTATTTT,CASSVVGTESTDTQYF